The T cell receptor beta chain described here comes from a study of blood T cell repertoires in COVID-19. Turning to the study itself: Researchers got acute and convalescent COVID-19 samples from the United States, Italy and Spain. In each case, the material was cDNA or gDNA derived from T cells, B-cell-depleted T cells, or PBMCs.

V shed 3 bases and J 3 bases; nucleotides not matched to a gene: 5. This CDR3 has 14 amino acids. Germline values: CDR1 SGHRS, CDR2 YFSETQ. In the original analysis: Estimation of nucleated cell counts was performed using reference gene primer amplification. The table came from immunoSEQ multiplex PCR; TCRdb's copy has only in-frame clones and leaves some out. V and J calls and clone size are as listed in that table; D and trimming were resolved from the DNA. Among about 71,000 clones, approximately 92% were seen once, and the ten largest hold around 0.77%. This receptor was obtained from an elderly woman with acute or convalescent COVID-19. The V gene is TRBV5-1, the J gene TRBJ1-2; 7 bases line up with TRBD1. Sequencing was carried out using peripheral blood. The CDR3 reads CASSSLQGHYGYTF. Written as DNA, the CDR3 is TGCGCCAGCAGCTCCCTACAGGGGCACTATGGCTACACCTTC.